One and the same sample provided the 16 T cell receptor beta chains below, sequenced in a study of CD8 T cells in Susac syndrome. The authors reverse transcribed 0.5 to 1 ug RNA with random hexamers. TCRdb re-derived calls from the immunoSEQ multiplex PCR reads in MiXCR, one entry per CDR3 protein. The table records under 350,000 distinct CDR3 sequences, approximately 90% of them present only once. The sample was CD4+ T cells from PBMCs. Source of these receptors: a human donor with multiple sclerosis.

This clonotype was seen a few times. J is TRBJ2-7 and V is TRBV12-3 or TRBV12-4; 8 bases are shared with TRBD2. Losses at the gene ends were 3 bases for V and 2 bases for J; bases not matched to a gene: 6. This CDR3 contains 15 residues. The CDR3 bases are TGTGCCAGCAGTTTGGCGGGGGGAAGTCCCTACGAGCAGTACTTC. This gives the protein CASSLAGGSPYEQYF.

The chain recombines TRBV6-5 with TRBJ2-1; 12 bases match TRBD2. The CDR3 runs to 17 residues. With 0 bases clipped from V and 7 bases from J, the junction kept 7 bases outside the gene matches. The germline gives CDR1 MNHEY, CDR2 SVGAGI. The CDR3 nucleotides read TGTGCCAGCAGTTACTCGAAGACTAGCGGGAGTCTAAATGAGCAGTTCTTC. This gives the protein CASSYSKTSGSLNEQFF.

In this sample, this clonotype turned up a few times. The chain uses TRBV12-3 or TRBV12-4 and TRBJ2-7, with TRBD2 matching 12 bases. This CDR3 region has 14 residues. V lost 5 bases to trimming and J lost 6 bases; unmatched junction nucleotides: 5. The CDR3 reads CASSPTSGSGEQYF. CDR3 DNA sequence: TGTGCCAGCAGTCCGACTAGCGGGAGCGGCGAGCAGTACTTC.

This clonotype has a single count. V gene TRBV7-2 combines with J gene TRBJ2-7, with TRBD2 identical over 10 bases. Trimming removed 6 bases from V and 5 bases from J; junction bases left unmatched: 10. The CDR3 runs to 15 residues. Per germline, CDR1 SGHTA and CDR2 FQGNSA. CDR3: CASSRGTSALNEQYF. The CDR3 nucleotides read TGTGCCAGCAGTAGAGGGACTAGCGCTCTCAACGAGCAGTACTTC.

The chain couples TRBV3-1 to TRBJ2-5; 9 nucleotides match TRBD2. The CDR3 spans 16 residues. Germline trimming cut 1 base from V and 2 bases from J; bases unmatched to any gene: 5. Germline assignment: CDR1 LGHDT and CDR2 YNNKEL (reference sequence). CDR3 sequence: CASSQGPLAGQETQYF. CDR3 in DNA: TGTGCCAGCAGCCAAGGACCTCTAGCGGGACAAGAGACCCAGTACTTC.

This rearrangement joins TRBV12-3 or TRBV12-4 to TRBJ2-5; no clear D. V dropped 5 bases and J dropped 9 bases, with 13 bases sitting between them. The CDR3 runs to 12 residues. The CDR3 loop is CASSEIVGPQYF. Here the CDR3 DNA reads TGTGCCAGCAGTGAGATAGTCGGACCCCAGTACTTC.

The chain uses TRBV27 and TRBJ1-2; a possible D gene is TRBD1 (5 bases). CDR1 is MNHEY and CDR2 is SMNVEV in the germline V gene (reference sequence). CDR3 size: 15 residues. V lost 7 bases to trimming and J lost 5 bases, with 20 bases between them. CDR3: CASKLALQGRYGYTF. DNA of the CDR3: TGTGCCAGCAAGTTAGCCCTCCAGGGACGATATGGCTACACCTTC.

The chain joins TRBV20-1 to TRBJ2-5; D is unclear. This CDR3 is 13 amino acids long. Trimming removed 5 bases from V and 5 bases from J, with 15 bases in between. CDR1 and CDR2 (germline): DFQATT, SNEGSKA (reference sequence). CDR3 loop: CSALRSRWETQYF. The CDR3 DNA follows: TGCAGTGCTCTCCGGTCGCGGTGGGAGACCCAGTACTTC.

Written as DNA, the CDR3 is TGTGCCAGCAGTTACGACAGAGGGCGCGAAAAACTGTTTTTT. Translation: CASSYDRGREKLFF. The chain couples TRBV6-6 to TRBJ1-4, with D possibly matching TRBD1 (5 bases). Per the germline V gene, CDR1 is MNHNY and CDR2 is SVGAGI (reference sequence). The CDR3 totals 14 residues. Between the trimmed V and J ends, which lost 2 bases and 8 bases, there was a span of 12 bases.

The chain uses TRBV7-2 and TRBJ1-2, with TRBD1 matching over 9 bases. The CDR3 contains 15 residues. Germline CDR1 and CDR2: SGHTA and FQGNSA. With V trimmed by 4 bases and J by 5 bases, 8 bases remained unmatched. The chain's CDR3 is CASSSTGTGKYGYTF. The DNA of the CDR3 is TGTGCCAGCAGCTCCACCGGGACAGGGAAGTATGGCTACACCTTC.

This sequence joins TRBV7-3 and TRBJ1-1, with D perhaps matching TRBD1 (6 bases). The germline V and J ends were trimmed by 3 bases and 2 bases, with 10 bases remaining between them. The CDR3 loop spans 14 amino acids. The germline CDR1 and CDR2 sequences are SGHTA and FQGTGA. The CDR3 reads CASSLGHQNTEAFF. DNA for the CDR3: TGTGCCAGCAGCTTGGGACACCAAAACACTGAAGCTTTCTTT.

The chain recombines TRBV6-5 with TRBJ1-2; D is uncertain. Germline CDR1 reads MNHEY; CDR2 reads SVGAGI. Trimming removed 6 bases from V and 4 bases from J, with 12 bases in between. The CDR3 totals 13 residues. The CDR3, as DNA: TGTGCCAGCAGCCAAGGAAAGCGCTATGGCTACACCTTC. As protein: CASSQGKRYGYTF.

The chain combines TRBV6-6 with TRBJ2-7; 9 bases fit TRBD2. V trimming: 0 bases; J trimming: 6 bases; junction bases outside the gene matches: 6. In germline, CDR1 is MNHNY, CDR2 SVGAGI (reference sequence). This CDR3 comprises 15 residues. This CDR3 reads CASSYSGGGAAEQYF. The CDR3 DNA follows: TGTGCCAGCAGTTACTCCGGCGGGGGGGCCGCCGAGCAGTACTTC.

The chain recombines TRBV19 with TRBJ1-4, with a possible D match to TRBD1 (5 bases). The CDR3 is 15 amino acids. From germline, CDR1 is LNHDA and CDR2 SQIVND (reference sequence). Trimming left V 7 bases short and J 8 bases short, with 20 bases between. In nucleotides, the CDR3 is TGTGCCAGTAATTGGAGCGTAGGGGAAGGAGAAAAACTGTTTTTT. As protein: CASNWSVGEGEKLFF.

The CDR3 DNA is TGTGCCAGCAGTAGGGAACGGAGTGTGGGTGGCTACACCTTC. Protein sequence: CASSRERSVGGYTF. V and J are TRBV2 and TRBJ1-2; no reliable D call. The CDR3 loop spans 14 amino acids. Trimming pared 5 bases from V and 7 bases from J, leaving 17 bases between. Germline CDR1 is SNHLY and CDR2 is FYNNEI.

DNA for the CDR3: TGTGCCAGCAGTCACCCAGGAGGTACGCAGTATTTT. It is translated as CASSHPGGTQYF. V is TRBV12-3 or TRBV12-4 and J is TRBJ2-3; a weak D match, TRBD2 (5 bases). The germline V and J ends were trimmed by 5 bases and 8 bases, with 11 bases remaining between them. The CDR3 covers 12 residues.